This T cell receptor (beta chain) originates from a study of T-cell memory formation after mild COVID-19. Study findings and constraints: Whereas later expanders leaned CD4+, clones contracting day 15 to 85 showed a balanced CD4/CD8 makeup. Pre-infection memory held some responding clones, suggesting pre-existing cross-reactive T cells responded.

MiXCR was run by TCRdb on the 5' RACE reads, yielding one entry per CDR3 protein. The sample has fewer than 250,000 distinct CDR3 sequences, about 11% seen once; the top ten hold 2.5% to 3.5%. The CDR3 is made up of 15 amino acids. Germline CDR1 and CDR2: SGHTA and FQGNSA. V shed 5 bases and J shed 1 base, with 9 bases lying between them. In this sample, this clonotype turned up a few times. Its specificity is not known. V gene TRBV7-2 combines with J gene TRBJ2-6; D remains unclear. The TCR sequence derives from a man younger than 35 who had mild COVID-19 (a few samples of this study predate the infection). Cell type and time point are not known. Sequenced material: PBMCs or a T cell subset sorted from them (not recorded which). CDR3 nucleotides: TGTGCCAGCAGCCAAGTTCGGTCTGGGGCCAACGTCCTGACTTTC. Encoded protein: CASSQVRSGANVLTF.